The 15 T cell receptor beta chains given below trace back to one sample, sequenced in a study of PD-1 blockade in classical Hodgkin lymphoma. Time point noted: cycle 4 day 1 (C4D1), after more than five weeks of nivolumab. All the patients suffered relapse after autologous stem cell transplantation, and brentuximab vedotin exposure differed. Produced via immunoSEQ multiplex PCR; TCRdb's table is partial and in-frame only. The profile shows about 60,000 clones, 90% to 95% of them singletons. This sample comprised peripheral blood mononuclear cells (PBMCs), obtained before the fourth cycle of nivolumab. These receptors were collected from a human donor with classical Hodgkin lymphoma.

The CDR3 DNA follows: TGTGCCAGCACTTGGACTAGCGCCACAGATACGCAGTATTTT. It encodes CASTWTSATDTQYF. The chain is built from TRBV7-9 and TRBJ2-3; 9 nucleotides agree with TRBD2. The CDR3 is made up of 14 amino acids. Germline CDR1 is SEHNR and CDR2 is FQNEAQ (reference sequence). Trimming removed 7 bases from V and 2 bases from J; junction bases left unmatched: 4.

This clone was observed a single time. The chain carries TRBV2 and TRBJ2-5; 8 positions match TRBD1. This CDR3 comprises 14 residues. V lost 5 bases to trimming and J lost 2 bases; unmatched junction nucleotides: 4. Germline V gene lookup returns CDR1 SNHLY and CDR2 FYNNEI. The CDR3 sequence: CASSPRTGQETQYF. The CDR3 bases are TGTGCCAGCAGTCCCCGGACAGGGCAAGAGACCCAGTACTTC.

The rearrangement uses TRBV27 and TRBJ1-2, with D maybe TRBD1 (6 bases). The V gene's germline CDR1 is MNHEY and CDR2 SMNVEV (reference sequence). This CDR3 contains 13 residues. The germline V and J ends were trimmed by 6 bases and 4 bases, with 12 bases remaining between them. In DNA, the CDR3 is TGTGCCAGCAGGGGGGCGGGGGTCTATGGCTACACCTTC. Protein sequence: CASRGAGVYGYTF.

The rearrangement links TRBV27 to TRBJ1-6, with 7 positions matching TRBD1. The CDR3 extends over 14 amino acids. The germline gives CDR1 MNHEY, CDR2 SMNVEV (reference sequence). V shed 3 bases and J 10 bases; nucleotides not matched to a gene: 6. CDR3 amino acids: CASSFHNRGSPLHF. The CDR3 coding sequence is TGTGCCAGCAGTTTCCACAACAGGGGATCACCCCTCCACTTT.

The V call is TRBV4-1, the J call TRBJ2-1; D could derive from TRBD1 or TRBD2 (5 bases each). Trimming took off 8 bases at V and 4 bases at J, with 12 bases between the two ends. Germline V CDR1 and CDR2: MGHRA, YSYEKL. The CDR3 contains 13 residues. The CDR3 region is CASRGGSYNEQFF. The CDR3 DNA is TGCGCCAGCCGTGGGGGTTCGTACAATGAGCAGTTCTTC.

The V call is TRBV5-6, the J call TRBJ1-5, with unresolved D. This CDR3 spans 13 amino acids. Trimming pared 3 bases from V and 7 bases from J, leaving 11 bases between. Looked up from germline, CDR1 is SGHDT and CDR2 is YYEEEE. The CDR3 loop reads CASSSVEGQPQHF. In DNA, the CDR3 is TGTGCCAGCAGCTCAGTGGAGGGACAGCCCCAGCATTTT.

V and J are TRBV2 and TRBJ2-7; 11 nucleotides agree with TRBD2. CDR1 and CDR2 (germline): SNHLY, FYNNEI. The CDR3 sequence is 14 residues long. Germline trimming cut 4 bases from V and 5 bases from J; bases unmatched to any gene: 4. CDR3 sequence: CASSASLAGDEQYF. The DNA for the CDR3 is TGTGCCAGCAGTGCGTCACTAGCGGGAGACGAGCAGTACTTC.

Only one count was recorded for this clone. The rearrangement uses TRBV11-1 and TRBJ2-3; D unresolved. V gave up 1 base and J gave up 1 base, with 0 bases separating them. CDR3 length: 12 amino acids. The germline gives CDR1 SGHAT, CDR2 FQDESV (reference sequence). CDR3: CASSLGTDTQYF. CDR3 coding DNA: TGTGCCAGCAGCTTAGGCACAGATACGCAGTATTTT.

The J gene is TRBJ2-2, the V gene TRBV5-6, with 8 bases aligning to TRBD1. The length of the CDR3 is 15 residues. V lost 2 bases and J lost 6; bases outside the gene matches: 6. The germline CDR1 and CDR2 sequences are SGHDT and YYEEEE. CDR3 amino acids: CASSFYDRGPGELFF. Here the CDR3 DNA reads TGTGCCAGCAGCTTTTACGACAGGGGTCCCGGGGAGCTGTTTTTT. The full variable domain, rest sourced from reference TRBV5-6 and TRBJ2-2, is DAGVTQSPTHLIKTRGQQVTLRCSPKSGHDTVSWYQQALGQGPQFIFQYYEEEERQRGNFPDRFSGHQFPNYSSELNVNALLLGDSALYLCASSFYDRGPGELFFGEGSRLTVL.

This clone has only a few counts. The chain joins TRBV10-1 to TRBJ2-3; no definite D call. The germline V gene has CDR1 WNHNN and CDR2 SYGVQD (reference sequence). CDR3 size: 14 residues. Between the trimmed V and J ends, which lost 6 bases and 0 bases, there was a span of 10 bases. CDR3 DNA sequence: TGCGCCAGCAGCCGACCGGACAGCACAGATACGCAGTATTTT. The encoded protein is CASSRPDSTDTQYF.

CDR3 nucleotide sequence: TGTGCCAGCAGTGGAGGACAGGGGGCTTTCCCAGATACGCAGTATTTT. It specifies CASSGGQGAFPDTQYF. This sequence joins TRBV6-1 and TRBJ2-3; 11 bases fit TRBD1. The ends lost 4 bases at V and 4 bases at J; junction bases unmatched: 7. The CDR3 loop spans 16 amino acids. Per the germline V gene, CDR1 is MNHNS and CDR2 is SASEGT.

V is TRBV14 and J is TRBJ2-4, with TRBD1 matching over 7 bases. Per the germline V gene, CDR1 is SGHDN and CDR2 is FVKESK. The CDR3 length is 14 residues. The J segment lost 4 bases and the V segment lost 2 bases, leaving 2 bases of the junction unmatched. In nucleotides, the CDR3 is TGTGCCAGCAGCCAAAGGGACAGTAAAAACATTCAGTACTTC. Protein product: CASSQRDSKNIQYF. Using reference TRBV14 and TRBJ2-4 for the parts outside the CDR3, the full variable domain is EAGVTQFPSHSVIEKGQTVTLRCDPISGHDNLYWYRRVMGKEIKFLLHFVKESKQDESGMPNNRFLAERTGGTYSTLKVQPAELEDSGVYFCASSQRDSKNIQYFGAGTRLSVL.

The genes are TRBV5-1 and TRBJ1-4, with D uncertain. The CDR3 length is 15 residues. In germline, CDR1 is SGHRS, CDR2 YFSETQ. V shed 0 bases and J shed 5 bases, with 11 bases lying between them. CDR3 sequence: CASSLVAGKNEKLFF. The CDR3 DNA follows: TGCGCCAGCAGCTTGGTGGCCGGGAAGAATGAAAAACTGTTTTTT.

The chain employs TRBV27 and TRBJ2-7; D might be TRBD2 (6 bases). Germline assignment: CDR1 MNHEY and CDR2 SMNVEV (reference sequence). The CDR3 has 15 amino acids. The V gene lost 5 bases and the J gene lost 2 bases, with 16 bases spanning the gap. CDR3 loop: CASSLWASETYEQYF. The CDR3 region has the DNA TGTGCCAGCAGTCTCTGGGCTAGCGAGACCTACGAGCAGTACTTC.

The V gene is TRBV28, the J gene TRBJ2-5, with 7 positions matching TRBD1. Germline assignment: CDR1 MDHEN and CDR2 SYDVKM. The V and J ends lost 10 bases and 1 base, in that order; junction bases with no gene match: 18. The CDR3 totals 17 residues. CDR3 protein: CANAALPGQKSQETQYF. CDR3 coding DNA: TGTGCCAACGCGGCTCTTCCGGGACAGAAGAGCCAAGAGACCCAGTACTTC.